Listed here is a single TCR beta chain. The antigen it binds to is not known. Nothing much larger sits one base from this clone, and base qualities are not available. To prepare the library, the immunoSEQ multiplex PCR assay was applied. TCRdb's version of the immuneACCESS table is confined to in-frame rearrangements and falls short of the full clone set. An unresolved V gene accounts for under half of the shortfall where checked; the remainder is of unknown origin. In this sample the table shows around 68,000 clones, 75% to 95% of which occur a single time. About 2.2% of the sample is taken by the ten largest. The data were taken from a study of T cell changes during pregnancy in multiple sclerosis (dated by TCRdb to between 2018 and 2020). Study-wide context: The study examined how the T cell repertoire changed over the course of pregnancy in women with multiple sclerosis.

Sequences KGHSH (CDR1) and LQKENI (CDR2) are obtained from the germline V gene. Including the terminal cysteine and phenylalanine, the CDR3 comprises 15 residues. The retained sequence is limited to the CDR3, 45 bases, with the frame set at the first base. Deletion took 0 bases off V and 2 bases off J, with a span of 7 bases between the germline ends. This TCR was sampled from a female donor in good health, enrolled as a control in a pregnancy study. The specimen was peripheral blood, collected in the third trimester of pregnancy. The sequence is built from TRBV18 and TRBJ2-2, with the D segment identity uncertain. This receptor has the CDR3 CASSPPSTNTGELFF. DNA sequence: TGTGCCAGCTCACCACCATCGACAAACACCGGGGAGCTGTTTTTT.